Following are 6 T cell receptor beta chains from one sample sequenced in a study of blood T cell repertoires in COVID-19. Sequencing was performed with immunoSEQ multiplex PCR; in TCRdb, only in-frame clones are kept and a portion is missing. The repertoire consists of roughly 380,000 clones, with approximately 87% occurring once and the leading ten covering 1% to 1.5%. The sequenced sample consisted of PBMCs or T cells enriched from blood (not recorded which). These receptors were collected from a young man who had recovered from COVID-19.

This clone has only one observation. The rearrangement links TRBV2 to TRBJ2-7; perhaps TRBD1 as D (6 bases). The CDR3 contains 15 residues. Germline assignment: CDR1 SNHLY and CDR2 FYNNEI. V lost 7 bases and J 5 bases, leaving 21 bases between the germline ends. The CDR3 sequence is CASIGGYREGHEQYF. The CDR3 region has the DNA TGTGCCAGCATAGGCGGTTACAGGGAAGGCCACGAGCAGTACTTC.

The chain is built from TRBV7-9 and TRBJ2-7, with a possible D match to TRBD1 (6 bases). V shed 4 bases and J shed 1 base, with 17 bases lying between them. Germline V gene lookup returns CDR1 SEHNR and CDR2 FQNEAQ (reference sequence). This CDR3 contains 16 residues. The CDR3 DNA follows: TGTGCCAGCAGCTCCCCCTCCCGGGACATTTCCTACGAGCAGTACTTC. Protein: CASSSPSRDISYEQYF.

This clone was seen just once. V and J are TRBV7-9 and TRBJ1-1; D not resolved. Trimming removed 4 bases at V and 2 bases at J, with 8 bases between. Per the germline V gene, CDR1 is SEHNR and CDR2 is FQNEAQ (reference sequence). CDR3 length: 13 residues. The CDR3 sequence: CASSYSDNTEAFF. The CDR3 DNA is TGTGCCAGCAGCTACAGTGATAACACTGAAGCTTTCTTT. The full variable domain, its missing parts supplied by reference TRBV7-9 and TRBJ1-1, is DTGVSQNPRHKITKRGQNVTFRCDPISEHNRLYWYRQTLGQGPEFLTYFQNEAQLEKSRLLSDRFSAERPKGSFSTLEIQRTEQGDSAMYLCASSYSDNTEAFFGQGTRLTVV.

The count of this clone is one. This chain joins TRBV7-6 and TRBJ1-1, with 9 bases fitting TRBD1. Germline CDR1 SGHVS, CDR2 FNYEAQ. CDR3 length: 16 residues. The V segment lost 5 bases and the J segment 9 bases; nucleotides outside the gene matches: 16. The CDR3 region is CASSPGTGLGGGKAFF. The DNA of the CDR3 is TGTGCCAGCAGCCCAGGGACAGGGCTTGGAGGCGGAAAAGCTTTCTTT.

The CDR3 bases are TGTGCCAGCAGCCCAGCCGGGACAGGGCTTGAAGCTTTCTTT. It codes for CASSPAGTGLEAFF. The V gene is TRBV7-8, the J gene TRBJ1-1; 9 nucleotides agree with TRBD1. This CDR3 is 14 amino acids long. V shed 5 bases, J shed 7 bases, and the junction held 8 bases outside the gene matches. Germline V CDR1 and CDR2: SGHVS, FQNEAQ.

The chain combines TRBV30 with TRBJ2-5, with 7 bases identical to TRBD1. The CDR3 is 13 residues long. V lost 5 bases and J lost 5; bases outside the gene matches: 8. Germline assignment: CDR1 GTSNPN and CDR2 SVGIG (reference sequence). CDR3 region: CAWDRVVRETQYF. In nucleotides, the CDR3 is TGTGCCTGGGACAGGGTGGTACGGGAGACCCAGTACTTC.